These 31 T cell receptor beta chains came from one sample sequenced in a study of chemoradiotherapy in HPV16-positive cancers. This table comes from immunoSEQ multiplex PCR, and its TCRdb copy is limited to in-frame clones, with some not included. The profile shows 30,000 to 40,000 clones, roughly 90% of them singletons. The sequences come from blood, collected from a patient who underwent chemoradiotherapy. These receptor sequences come from a human donor with HPV-associated anogenital cancer.

The chain is built from TRBV4-1 and TRBJ1-1; 12 bases match TRBD1. After removal of 3 bases from V and 0 bases from J, the junction contained 5 bases not matched to a gene. Germline V CDR1 and CDR2: MGHRA, YSYEKL. The CDR3 totals 17 residues. The CDR3 loop is CASSQRDRGQMNTEAFF. CDR3 in DNA: TGCGCCAGCAGCCAGCGGGACAGGGGGCAAATGAACACTGAAGCTTTCTTT.

The table lists this clone with a count of one. The genes are TRBV9 and TRBJ1-2; 8 bases are a match to TRBD1. Germline loops: CDR1 SGDLS, CDR2 YYNGEE. There are 15 residues in the CDR3. V dropped 4 bases and J dropped 5; count of bases not matched to a gene: 10. CDR3 residues: CASSPRQGPRYGYTF. Here the CDR3 DNA reads TGTGCCAGCAGCCCCCGACAGGGGCCGCGGTATGGCTACACCTTC.

CDR3 nucleotide sequence: TGTGCCAGCAGCTTAGTCGGTGGGAACACTGAAGCTTTCTTT. Its protein is CASSLVGGNTEAFF. The V and J genes are TRBV11-3 and TRBJ1-1; D is undetermined. V was clipped by 1 base and J by 1 base, with 7 bases between them. Looked up from germline, CDR1 is SGHNT and CDR2 is YENEEA. The CDR3 length is 14 residues. Based on the CDR3 plus reference TRBV11-3 and TRBJ1-1, the full variable domain is EAGVVQSPRYKIIEKKQPVAFWCNPISGHNTLYWYLQNLGQGPELLIRYENEEAVDDSQLPKDRFSAERLKGVDSTLKIQPAELGDSAVYLCASSLVGGNTEAFFGQGTRLTVV.

This sequence joins TRBV5-3 and TRBJ1-1, with D unclear. TRBV5-3 is assigned to the ORF class and has an uncertain function. CDR3 length: 15 amino acids. V dropped 0 bases and J dropped 0 bases, with 9 bases sitting between them. CDR3 DNA sequence: TGTGCCAGAAGCTTGGGCAACGGGCTGAACACTGAAGCTTTCTTT. Residues: CARSLGNGLNTEAFF.

V gene TRBV30 combines with J gene TRBJ1-2; no firm D call. Trimming removed 6 bases at V and 2 bases at J, with 13 bases between. The CDR3 is 13 amino acids. Germline V gene data show CDR1 as GTSNPN and CDR2 as SVGIG (reference sequence). CDR3 nucleotides: TGTGCCTGCTCGACGGCGGCAAACTATGGCTACACCTTC. Translated: CACSTAANYGYTF. The complete variable domain, with remaining parts taken from reference TRBV30 and TRBJ1-2, reads SQTIHQWPATLVQPVGSPLSLECTVEGTSNPNLYWYRQAAGRGLQLLFYSVGIGQISSEVPQNLSASRPQDRQFILSSKKLLLSDSGFYLCACSTAANYGYTFGSGTRLTVV.

The chain couples TRBV7-8 to TRBJ1-2; the D gene is possibly TRBD1 (6 bases). Trimming shortened V by 7 bases and J by 4 bases, and 22 bases separated the two germline ends. CDR1 and CDR2 (germline): SGHVS, FQNEAQ. The CDR3 totals 16 residues. The chain's CDR3 is CASNLVGRGASYGYTF. The CDR3 nucleotides read TGTGCCAGCAACCTAGTGGGTCGGGGGGCAAGCTATGGCTACACCTTC.

The rearrangement joins TRBV5-1 to TRBJ2-3; 9 nucleotides align to TRBD2. CDR1 SGHRS and CDR2 YFSETQ come from the germline V gene. The CDR3 extends over 16 amino acids. The J segment lost 0 bases and the V segment lost 4 bases, leaving 6 bases of the junction unmatched. The CDR3 here is CASSQPSGASTDTQYF. The CDR3 coding sequence is TGCGCCAGCAGCCAACCTAGCGGGGCTAGCACAGATACGCAGTATTTT.

The V gene is TRBV4-1, the J gene TRBJ1-3; D gene ambiguous. Germline lookup yields CDR1 MGHRA and CDR2 YSYEKL. Trimming left V 1 base short and J 4 bases short, with 11 bases between. CDR3 size: 15 residues. The CDR3 sequence: CASSQGVRLGNTIYF. For the CDR3, the DNA is TGCGCCAGCAGCCAAGGGGTTAGACTCGGAAACACCATATATTTT.

The gene calls are TRBV14 and TRBJ2-1; D tentatively fits TRBD1 or TRBD2 (5 bases each). The CDR3 has 12 amino acids. Trimming took off 2 bases at V and 14 bases at J, with 13 bases between the two ends. Germline V gene data show CDR1 as SGHDN and CDR2 as FVKESK. The CDR3 bases are TGTGCCAGCAGCCAACAGCCGGGACCGAAGTTCTTC. It specifies CASSQQPGPKFF.

The chain joins TRBV27 to TRBJ2-7, with D perhaps matching TRBD2 (6 bases). Germline CDR1 is MNHEY and CDR2 is SMNVEV (reference sequence). Trimming took off 3 bases at V and 7 bases at J, with 13 bases between the two ends. The CDR3 contains 13 residues. The CDR3 nucleotides read TGTGCCAGCAGTTTGGGGGGAGACAGAGAGCAGTACTTC. This codes for CASSLGGDREQYF.

This chain joins TRBV7-2 and TRBJ2-7, with D possibly being TRBD1 or TRBD2 (5 bases each). From germline, CDR1 is SGHTA and CDR2 FQGNSA. V lost 1 base to trimming and J lost 2 bases, with 6 bases between them. The CDR3 covers 13 residues. CDR3 region: CASSLVGPYEQYF. CDR3 coding DNA: TGTGCCAGCAGCTTAGTGGGACCCTACGAGCAGTACTTC.

J is TRBJ1-2 and V is TRBV25-1; TRBD1 matches at 7 bases. After removal of 4 bases from V and 5 bases from J, the junction contained 1 base not matched to a gene. The CDR3 is 12 residues long. CDR1 and CDR2 (germline): MGHDK, SYGVNS. CDR3 in amino acids: CASSGGQYGYTF. The CDR3 coding sequence is TGTGCCAGCAGTGGGGGACAGTATGGCTACACCTTC.

The V gene is TRBV5-1, the J gene TRBJ2-7; D possibly uses TRBD1 or TRBD2 (5 bases each). Looked up from germline, CDR1 is SGHRS and CDR2 is YFSETQ. V gave up 4 bases and J gave up 2 bases, with 13 bases separating them. This CDR3 is 14 amino acids long. DNA for the CDR3: TGCGCCAGCAGCGACTCCGGGACCCCCTACGAGCAGTACTTC. Protein: CASSDSGTPYEQYF.

This chain connects TRBV7-2 to TRBJ1-5; D remains unclear. Looked up from germline, CDR1 is SGHTA and CDR2 is FQGNSA. V dropped 2 bases and J dropped 0 bases, with 8 bases sitting between them. This CDR3 is built from 15 residues. CDR3: CASSLRGFSNQPQHF. CDR3 bases: TGTGCCAGCAGCTTAAGAGGGTTTAGCAATCAGCCCCAGCATTTT.

V gene TRBV28 combines with J gene TRBJ1-2; D is perhaps TRBD1 (6 bases). With 7 bases removed from V and 1 base from J, the gap between germline ends came to 13 bases. The CDR3 contains 14 residues. Germline loops: CDR1 MDHEN, CDR2 SYDVKM. Here the CDR3 DNA reads TGTGCCAGCACGGAGACAGGAGATAACTATGGCTACACCTTC. Translation gives CASTETGDNYGYTF.

The CDR3 bases are TGCGCCAGCAGCTTGGGGACAGAGATGTACCAAGAGACCCAGTACTTC. Protein sequence: CASSLGTEMYQETQYF. This chain joins TRBV5-1 and TRBJ2-5; possible D gene TRBD1, 6 bases. V lost 0 bases and J 0 bases, leaving 12 bases between the germline ends. This CDR3 spans 16 amino acids. The germline gives CDR1 SGHRS, CDR2 YFSETQ.

This chain connects TRBV19 to TRBJ2-3; no firm D call. Germline CDR1 and CDR2: LNHDA and SQIVND (reference sequence). CDR3 length: 17 amino acids. Trimming cost V 5 bases and J 0 bases, with 18 bases left between them. CDR3 residues: CASSPLLDGASTDTQYF. CDR3 DNA sequence: TGTGCCAGTAGTCCTCTCCTGGACGGAGCTAGCACAGATACGCAGTATTTT.

V gene TRBV6-6 combines with J gene TRBJ2-7; D may be TRBD1 (5 bases). Looked up from germline, CDR1 is MNHNY and CDR2 is SVGAGI (reference sequence). Trimming left V 3 bases short and J 4 bases short, with 19 bases between. CDR3 length: 16 amino acids. CDR3 in DNA: TGTGCCAGCAGTTATGGGGCAGCCGTGAATGGGTACGAGCAGTACTTC. The encoded protein is CASSYGAAVNGYEQYF.

This clone was seen a single time. J is TRBJ2-1 and V is TRBV7-3; the D gene could be TRBD1 or TRBD2 (5 bases each). V lost 6 bases to trimming and J lost 0 bases, with 15 bases between them. The germline V gene encodes CDR1 SGHTA and CDR2 FQGTGA. The CDR3 is 16 residues long. The CDR3 sequence: CASSQTGTRSYNEQFF. The CDR3 region has the DNA TGTGCCAGCAGTCAAACCGGGACGCGCTCCTACAATGAGCAGTTCTTC.

The genes are TRBV29-1 and TRBJ2-5, with 9 bases matching TRBD2. Germline V gene lookup returns CDR1 SQVTM and CDR2 ANQGSEA. The CDR3 is 13 residues long. Trimming cost V 7 bases and J 5 bases; bases outside gene matches: 8. CDR3 region: CSAAGGSGETQYF. CDR3 in DNA: TGCAGCGCCGCGGGGGGGAGTGGGGAGACCCAGTACTTC.

V gene TRBV5-1 combines with J gene TRBJ1-2, with unresolved D. Per the germline V gene, CDR1 is SGHRS and CDR2 is YFSETQ. V lost 0 bases and J lost 8, with 17 bases in between. CDR3 size: 15 residues. CDR3 sequence reads: CASSLEPGQLEGYTF. In DNA form, the CDR3 reads TGCGCCAGCAGCTTGGAACCGGGCCAGCTTGAGGGCTACACCTTC.

This chain links TRBV11-2 with TRBJ2-2; TRBD2 might be the D (6 bases). V was cut by 1 base and J by 6 bases, with 9 bases left in between. This CDR3 region has 14 residues. From germline, CDR1 is SGHAT and CDR2 FQNNGV. Here the CDR3 DNA reads TGTGCCAGCAGCTTAGGGGGGGAAGCCGGGGAGCTGTTTTTT. It specifies CASSLGGEAGELFF.

This clone appeared a single time. The CDR3 region has the DNA TGTGCCAGCAGCTTAGTGGGGGAGGTTACTGAAGCTTTCTTT. It encodes CASSLVGEVTEAFF. The genes are TRBV7-9 and TRBJ1-1; TRBD1 might be the D (5 bases). There are 14 residues in the CDR3. V was cut by 1 base and J by 5 bases, with 11 bases left in between. Germline lookup yields CDR1 SEHNR and CDR2 FQNEAQ (reference sequence).

V and J are TRBV5-1 and TRBJ1-1, with a tentative D call TRBD1 (5 bases). V gave up 4 bases and J gave up 6 bases, with 10 bases separating them. There are 12 residues in the CDR3. Germline V gives CDR1 SGHRS, CDR2 YFSETQ. The CDR3 spells CASSAIGAEAFF. The CDR3 coding sequence is TGCGCCAGCAGCGCAATAGGGGCTGAAGCTTTCTTT.

CDR3 DNA sequence: TGCGCCAGCAGCCCCTACATGGGGGAGCTGTTTTTT. It specifies CASSPYMGELFF. The chain has TRBV4-1 and TRBJ2-2; D is ambiguous. The CDR3 totals 12 residues. V was pared by 4 bases and J by 8 bases, with 8 bases between. Germline V lookup: CDR1 MGHRA, CDR2 YSYEKL.

This sequence joins TRBV5-6 and TRBJ2-2; TRBD1 agrees at 9 bases. Losses at the gene ends were 5 bases for V and 5 bases for J; bases not matched to a gene: 4. Germline-derived CDR1 and CDR2 are SGHDT and YYEEEE. This CDR3 contains 14 residues. In DNA, the CDR3 is TGTGCCAGCAGACTACAGGGGGCAACCGGGGAGCTGTTTTTT. It codes for CASRLQGATGELFF.

This clone was counted a single time. The chain couples TRBV11-1 to TRBJ1-2; D is perhaps TRBD1 (5 bases). The CDR3 is 15 amino acids. The germline gives CDR1 SGHAT, CDR2 FQDESV (reference sequence). V shed 5 bases and J shed 8 bases, with 21 bases lying between them. In DNA form, the CDR3 reads TGTGCCAGCAGCCCCCTTGCCCCAGGGCTGGCAGGCTACACCTTC. Encoded protein: CASSPLAPGLAGYTF.

The rearrangement joins TRBV5-8 to TRBJ1-4; the D is unclear. V lost 0 bases to trimming and J lost 3 bases, with 12 bases between them. The germline CDR1 and CDR2 sequences are SGHTS and YDEGEE. The CDR3 spans 16 residues. The CDR3 loop reads CASSLAPGIANEKLFF. CDR3 sequence (DNA): TGTGCCAGCAGCTTGGCCCCGGGGATAGCTAATGAAAAACTGTTTTTT.

The gene calls are TRBV5-4 and TRBJ1-6; tentative D call: TRBD1 (6 bases). Trimming cost V 3 bases and J 9 bases, with 13 bases left between them. Per the germline V gene, CDR1 is SGHNT and CDR2 is YYREEE (reference sequence). The CDR3 is 14 residues long. The CDR3: CASSSRGPASPLHF. Written as DNA, the CDR3 is TGTGCCAGCAGCTCCAGGGGCCCGGCTTCACCCCTCCACTTT. Full variable domain (rest looked up from reference TRBV5-4 and TRBJ1-6): ETGVTQSPTHLIKTRGQQVTLRCSSQSGHNTVSWYQQALGQGPQFIFQYYREEENGRGNFPPRFSGLQFPNYSSELNVNALELDDSALYLCASSSRGPASPLHFGNGTRLTVT.

The chain recombines TRBV29-1 with TRBJ1-1, with D unresolved. Germline V gives CDR1 SQVTM, CDR2 ANQGSEA. V lost 4 bases, J lost 4 bases, and 7 bases lay in between. The CDR3 length is 11 residues. The CDR3 region is CSVGQITEAFF. The CDR3, as DNA: TGCAGCGTTGGCCAGATCACTGAAGCTTTCTTT.

The chain uses TRBV19 and TRBJ1-1; the D is unclear. Germline CDR1 reads LNHDA; CDR2 reads SQIVND (reference sequence). V lost 1 base and J lost 2, with 5 bases in between. CDR3 length: 13 amino acids. The CDR3 sequence is CASSIAANTEAFF. Here the CDR3 DNA reads TGTGCCAGTAGTATAGCCGCAAACACTGAAGCTTTCTTT.